This entry lists 4 T cell receptor beta chains sequenced from one sample in a study of cytomegalovirus exposure and HLA in healthy donors (dated by TCRdb to about 2017). The library was produced with the immunoSEQ multiplex PCR assay. The table comes from immuneACCESS by way of TCRdb, which keeps in-frame sequences with V and J called. Part of the clones is missing from these tables; in studies checked, under half for an unresolved V gene and the rest for unknown reasons. The sample table shows 200,000 to 250,000 clones, and roughly 85% are seen once. About 6% of the sample is taken by the ten largest. Sequenced input: PBMCs. Receptors originate from a woman in her late teens or twenties in good health and CMV-seronegative.

This clone turned up a few times. This rearrangement joins TRBV27 to TRBJ1-2; perhaps TRBD1 as D (5 bases). This CDR3 has 14 amino acids. The ends were cut back, 6 bases at V and 4 bases at J, with 15 bases in the middle. Looked up from germline, CDR1 is MNHEY and CDR2 is SMNVEV (reference sequence). CDR3 coding DNA: TGTGCCAGCAGCTCCCAGCGGGGGACCTATGGCTACACCTTC. Protein product: CASSSQRGTYGYTF.

V usage is TRBV28 and J usage is TRBJ2-5; D possibly corresponds to TRBD1 (6 bases). The CDR3 covers 15 residues. In germline, CDR1 is MDHEN, CDR2 SYDVKM. V lost 6 bases and J lost 5, with 19 bases in between. The CDR3 protein is CASSSSGEGEETQYF. CDR3 DNA: TGTGCCAGCAGCTCCTCAGGGGAAGGAGAGGAGACCCAGTACTTC.

This rearrangement joins TRBV7-8 to TRBJ1-2, with D perhaps TRBD1 (6 bases). Germline CDR1 SGHVS, CDR2 FQNEAQ. The length of the CDR3 is 14 residues. With 5 bases removed from V and 6 bases from J, the gap between germline ends came to 16 bases. CDR3 in amino acids: CASSDTLSGDGYTF. DNA of the CDR3: TGTGCCAGCAGCGATACCTTATCAGGGGATGGCTACACCTTC.

This clone has a single count. V usage is TRBV15 and J usage is TRBJ2-7, with D possibly matching TRBD2 (6 bases). Germline CDR1 is LNHNV and CDR2 is YYDKDF (reference sequence). With 1 base removed from V and 7 bases from J, the gap between germline ends came to 14 bases. This CDR3 spans 14 amino acids. CDR3 nucleotide sequence: TGTGCCACCAGCAGAGTAGTCCAGGGAGGAGAGCAGTACTTC. Its protein is CATSRVVQGGEQYF. Supplemented by reference TRBV15 and TRBJ2-7, the full variable domain reads DAMVIQNPRYQVTQFGKPVTLSCSQTLNHNVMYWYQQKSSQAPKLLFHYYDKDFNNEADTPDNFQSRRPNTSFCFLDIRSPGLGDTAMYLCATSRVVQGGEQYFGPGTRLTVT.